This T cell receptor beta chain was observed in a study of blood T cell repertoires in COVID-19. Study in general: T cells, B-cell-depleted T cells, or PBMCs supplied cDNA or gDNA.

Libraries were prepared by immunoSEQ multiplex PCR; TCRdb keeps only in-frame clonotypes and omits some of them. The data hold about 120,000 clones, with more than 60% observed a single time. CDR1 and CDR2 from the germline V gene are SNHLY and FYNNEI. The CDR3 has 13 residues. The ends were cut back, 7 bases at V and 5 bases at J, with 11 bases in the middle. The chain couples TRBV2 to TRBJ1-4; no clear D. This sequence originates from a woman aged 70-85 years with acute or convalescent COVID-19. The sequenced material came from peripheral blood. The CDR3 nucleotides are TGTGCCAGCAACCTACACGGGAATGAAAAACTGTTTTTT. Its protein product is CASNLHGNEKLFF.